The source of this TCR beta chain is a study of T-cell reconstitution after alpha-beta-depleted transplantation in children. Findings of the study overall: T-cell counts and diversity at one year following transplant were attributed mainly to newly produced T cells. After transplant, at about two months, alpha-beta T cells were reportedly derived from several hundred expanded graft clones.

Unique molecular identifiers featured in how the TCRbeta library was prepared. TCRdb reprocessed the PCR reads via MiXCR and lists one record per CDR3 protein. Here the sample spans about a million distinct CDR3 sequences, roughly 29% being singletons. V was trimmed by 8 bases and J by 6 bases, leaving 15 bases between them. This CDR3 region has 13 residues. Germline V gene sequence: CDR1 MDHEN, CDR2 SYDVKM. As for this clonotype: Its antigen is not known.

Sample: PBMCs, mostly from graft donor cells, taken 360 days after TCRalphabeta/CD19-depleted stem cell transplant. The origin of this receptor is a boy younger than two who had a stem cell transplant for SCID, so the T cells may come from the graft donor. J is TRBJ2-3 and V is TRBV28; tentative D call: TRBD1 (5 bases). The CDR3 bases are TGTGCCAGCGGTACAGGACCCTGGGATACGCAGTATTTT. Translating gives CASGTGPWDTQYF.